There are many counts of the clone carrying this T cell receptor beta chain. Its antigen remains unknown. The ends lost 4 bases at V and 7 bases at J; junction bases unmatched: 1. This CDR3 is 13 amino acids long. Germline loops: CDR1 DFQATT, CDR2 SNEGSKA (reference sequence). These data are taken from a study of neurological immune-mediated disorders. General study findings and limits: The greatest TCR clonal expansion appeared in HTLV-1-associated myelopathy and the smallest, falling below healthy controls, in multiple sclerosis.

Synthesis of cDNA was accomplished via 5'RACE employing 10-nucleotide random UMIs. TCRdb called the 5' RACE reads again in MiXCR, with one record for every CDR3 protein. This sample carries 35,000 to 40,000 distinct CDR3 sequences, more than 9% of them seen once, and the ten largest clones take 3% to 4.5%. The source material was CD4+ T cells from blood. The chain employs TRBV20-1 and TRBJ2-1; 13 positions agree with TRBD2. This receptor was obtained from a woman aged 25 to 39 with HTLV-1-associated myelopathy (HAM/TSP). Here the CDR3 reads CSAKGLAGNEQFF. The CDR3 DNA reads as TGCAGTGCTAAGGGACTAGCGGGGAATGAGCAGTTCTTC.